This TCR beta chain was found in a study of OX40 agonist ivuxolimab in advanced cancers. Assay: immunoSEQ multiplex PCR; the TCRdb copy retains only in-frame clones and omits some. In the table there are about 61,000 clones, approximately 91% of which are singletons. Patients with autoimmune history or systemic immunosuppression were excluded. Trimming took 5 bases from V and 8 from J, leaving 9 bases between them. CDR1 and CDR2 (germline): MRHNA, SNTAGT. This CDR3 is 11 amino acids long. This TCR derives from an adult with an advanced solid tumor such as melanoma, head and neck, liver or kidney cancer. Sequencing used CD4+ or CD8+ T cells sorted from blood, obtained in a trial of the OX40 agonist ivuxolimab. V gene TRBV6-4 combines with J gene TRBJ1-1; D gene uncertain. The CDR3 DNA reads TGTGCCAGCAGTTCTGGGCCCGAAGCTTTCTTT. Protein product: CASSSGPEAFF.